This TCR beta chain is from a study of CD8 T cells in ankylosing spondylitis. TCRdb reanalysed the 5' RACE reads using MiXCR and keeps one entry per CDR3 protein. The table has about 440,000 distinct CDR3 sequences, about 15% seen once. Study outcomes and limitations: Apparently characteristic of ankylosing spondylitis blood was a TCR beta motif (eight highly homologous variants).

This CDR3 has 18 amino acids. CDR1 and CDR2 from the germline V gene are SGHRS and YFSETQ. The trim removed 5 bases at V and 0 bases at J, leaving 8 bases unmatched. This clonotype appeared a few times. The antigen remains undetermined. The genes are TRBV5-1 and TRBJ2-1; TRBD2 matches at 13 bases. Sequencing used blood, either unsorted or a sorted T cell fraction (not recorded which). The receptor was derived from a male donor with ankylosing spondylitis. The CDR3 coding sequence is TGCGCCAGCAGTTCTAGACTAGCGGGAGGAACCTCCTACAATGAGCAGTTCTTC. Translation: CASSSRLAGGTSYNEQFF.